Below are 32 T cell receptor beta chains sequenced from a single sample in a study of T-cell reconstitution after alpha-beta-depleted transplantation in children (dated by TCRdb to 2016 to 2018). Libraries were built with PCR. TCRdb records Illumina HiSeq 2500 as the sequencer. Molecular barcoding was employed in the preparation of TCR libraries, with unique molecular identifiers being used to normalize TCRbeta repertoire quantification. Starting from the raw public reads, TCRdb applied fastp trimming at Q25, assembled clones with MiXCR and retained in-frame beta chains. Identical CDR3 proteins give one entry, which carries the most common genes and DNA. The sample table lists 60,000 to 80,000 distinct CDR3 sequences, about 6.7% of them with a count of one. Clones ranked in the top ten supply around 2.6% of the sample. The sequences come from PBMCs from the stem cell graft donor, collected from the stem cell graft. These receptor sequences come from a human donor who donated a stem cell graft to a child with acute lymphoblastic leukemia.

This clonotype was recorded many times. V is TRBV29-1 and J is TRBJ1-2; D not resolved. The V gene lost 1 base and the J gene lost 5 bases, with 14 bases spanning the gap. The CDR3 totals 14 residues. Germline CDR1 reads SQVTM; CDR2 reads ANQGSEA. The CDR3 nucleotides are TGCAGCGTTGAAGCCTTTCAGCCCTTTTATGGCTACACCTTC. This translates into CSVEAFQPFYGYTF.

This clonotype was detected a few times. Its ends do not fully match the called genes, so a read error is possible. The chain uses TRBV2 and TRBJ2-7; 9 positions match TRBD1. Germline CDR1 is SNHLY and CDR2 is FYNNEI. The CDR3 runs to 16 residues. The CDR3 loop is CAISEGNRGLVYEQYF. CDR3 in DNA: TGTGCCATCAGTGAAGGGAACAGGGGGCTGGTGTACGAGCAGTACTTC.

Many counts were recorded for this clonotype. V usage is TRBV12-3 or TRBV12-4 and J usage is TRBJ2-3; 10 bases are shared with TRBD2. The CDR3 spans 16 residues. V was pared by 4 bases and J by 3 bases, with 7 bases of the junction left unmatched. This CDR3 is CASSSRTSGMTDTQYF. The CDR3 DNA reads as TGTGCCAGCAGTTCTAGAACTAGCGGGATGACAGATACGCAGTATTTT.

This clonotype occurred a few times. J is TRBJ1-2 and V is TRBV7-9; 12 positions match TRBD1. This CDR3 comprises 16 residues. Germline V gene data show CDR1 as SEHNR and CDR2 as FQNEAQ (reference sequence). Unmatched junction bases numbered 8, after V lost 5 bases and J lost 4 bases. For the CDR3, the DNA is TGTGCCAGCAGCGGAGGGACAGGGGGCGGCGGCTATGGCTACACCTTC. Residues: CASSGGTGGGGYGYTF.

This clonotype was recorded at least ten times. The chain recombines TRBV12-3 or TRBV12-4 with TRBJ2-1, with D possibly TRBD1 on 7 matching bases. This CDR3 is built from 17 residues. The V and J ends lost 5 bases and 7 bases respectively, with 24 bases between them. The CDR3 DNA sequence: TGTGCCAGCAGTCCCCAGGGGGGACCCAAAGGGGGTAATGAGCAGTTCTTC. Protein product: CASSPQGGPKGGNEQFF.

By sample fraction, this clonotype is medium-sized. The chain combines TRBV12-3 or TRBV12-4 with TRBJ1-2; TRBD1 is a possible D gene (5 bases). V shed 3 bases and J shed 3 bases, with 5 bases lying between them. The CDR3 has 12 amino acids. DNA of the CDR3: TGTGCCAGCAGTTTCAGGGACTATGGCTACACCTTC. This sequence encodes CASSFRDYGYTF.

This clonotype was recorded many times. J is TRBJ1-1 and V is TRBV12-3 or TRBV12-4; the match to TRBD1 covers 10 bases. The CDR3 spans 14 residues. The junction had 5 bases not matched to a gene; V was cut back by 4 bases and J by 6 bases. The CDR3 is CASSSRDRGSEAFF. CDR3 bases: TGTGCCAGCAGTTCCCGGGACAGGGGATCTGAAGCTTTCTTT.

The table lists this clonotype with many counts. The chain couples TRBV12-3 or TRBV12-4 to TRBJ1-2; TRBD1 aligns across 9 bases. Trimming at V came to 6 bases and at J to 4 bases, leaving 9 bases not matched to a gene. This CDR3 spans 15 amino acids. CDR3 DNA: TGTGCCAGCAGCCCATTCCCGGGACAGGGCTATGGCTACACCTTC. Its translation is CASSPFPGQGYGYTF.

The table lists this clonotype with many counts. The genes are TRBV7-9 and TRBJ1-2; 7 bases are a match to TRBD1. J gave up 4 bases and V 3 bases, and 8 bases lay outside the gene matches. Per the germline V gene, CDR1 is SEHNR and CDR2 is FQNEAQ (reference sequence). The CDR3 has 15 amino acids. The CDR3 DNA follows: TGTGCCAGCAGCTTTCTACCGGGACAGATCTATGGCTACACCTTC. This gives the protein CASSFLPGQIYGYTF.

This clonotype was recorded at least ten times. The chain is built from TRBV20-1 and TRBJ1-2, with D possibly being TRBD1 (6 bases). This CDR3 has 12 amino acids. Germline loops: CDR1 DFQATT, CDR2 SNEGSKA (reference sequence). Trimming shortened V by 7 bases and J by 1 base, and 10 bases separated the two germline ends. The CDR3, as DNA: TGCAGTGGGACAGCCGATAACTATGGCTACACCTTC. Residues: CSGTADNYGYTF.

This clonotype was seen many times. The rearrangement uses TRBV27 and TRBJ2-4; 12 bases line up with TRBD1. The CDR3 sequence is 17 residues long. CDR1 is MNHEY, CDR2 SMNVEV, per germline (reference sequence). V lost 0 bases, J lost 1 base, and 1 base stayed unmatched. CDR3 in amino acids: CASSLSGQGAAKNIQYF. CDR3 nucleotides: TGTGCCAGCAGTTTATCGGGACAGGGGGCGGCCAAAAACATTCAGTACTTC.

The V call is TRBV7-2, the J call TRBJ1-4; the D is unclear. The CDR3 is 15 residues long. Trimming cost V 1 base and J 5 bases, with 11 bases left between them. CDR1 and CDR2 (germline): SGHTA, FQGNSA. CDR3 in amino acids: CASSLDPVQNEKLFF. CDR3 nucleotide sequence: TGTGCCAGCAGCTTAGATCCGGTACAGAATGAAAAACTGTTTTTT.

There are many counts of this clonotype. The V gene is TRBV4-2, the J gene TRBJ1-6; TRBD1 is a possible D gene (5 bases). Germline-derived CDR1 and CDR2 are LGHNA and YNFKEQ. The CDR3 consists of 15 residues. V was trimmed by 0 bases and J by 10 bases, leaving 13 bases between them. This CDR3 reads CASSQEDGHSSPLHF. DNA of the CDR3: TGTGCCAGCAGCCAAGAAGACGGACATTCATCACCCCTCCACTTT.

The table lists this clonotype with many counts. The rearrangement uses TRBV5-5 and TRBJ2-1; TRBD2 agrees at 9 bases. This CDR3 has 15 amino acids. Germline trimming cut 2 bases from V and 5 bases from J; bases unmatched to any gene: 5. Germline V CDR1 and CDR2: SGHKS, YYEKEE (reference sequence). The CDR3 DNA reads TGTGCCAGCAGCTTAGCGGGGGGACAAGACAATGAGCAGTTCTTC. Protein: CASSLAGGQDNEQFF.

This clonotype appeared a few times. J is TRBJ2-7 and V is TRBV28; 8 bases line up with TRBD1. CDR3 length equals 15 residues. CDR1 MDHEN and CDR2 SYDVKM come from the germline V gene. J gave up 4 bases and V 4 bases, and 9 bases lay outside the gene matches. The DNA of the CDR3 is TGTGCCAGCAGTTCCTTCCGGGACAGGAGTTACGAGCAGTACTTC. Its translation: CASSSFRDRSYEQYF.

This clonotype was detected ten times or more. The chain combines TRBV9 with TRBJ2-3, with D tentatively TRBD1 (6 bases). V was cut by 3 bases and J by 6 bases, with 17 bases left in between. Germline V gene data show CDR1 as SGDLS and CDR2 as YYNGEE. This CDR3 spans 15 amino acids. In DNA form, the CDR3 reads TGTGCCAGCAGCGGGTCGACAGGATTGAGGGATACGCAGTATTTT. It yields the protein CASSGSTGLRDTQYF. Looking up the rest from reference TRBV9 and TRBJ2-3 gives the full variable domain: DSGVTQTPKHLITATGQRVTLRCSPRSGDLSVYWYQQSLDQGLQFLIQYYNGEERAKGNILERFSAQQFPDLHSELNLSSLELGDSALYFCASSGSTGLRDTQYFGPGTRLTVL.

This clonotype occurred many times. This rearrangement joins TRBV29-1 to TRBJ2-3; 11 nucleotides match TRBD2. Germline CDR1 is SQVTM and CDR2 is ANQGSEA. This CDR3 contains 15 residues. The trim removed 6 bases at V and 2 bases at J, leaving 7 bases unmatched. CDR3: CSVNGLAGHTDTQYF. CDR3 coding DNA: TGCAGCGTCAACGGACTAGCGGGCCACACAGATACGCAGTATTTT.

This clonotype showed up many times. This CDR3 is CASSQGVGREAFSYEQYF. The CDR3 DNA is TGTGCCAGCAGCCAAGGGGTCGGGAGGGAAGCCTTCTCCTACGAGCAGTACTTC. This sequence joins TRBV4-2 and TRBJ2-7; 8 bases match TRBD2. This CDR3 is built from 18 residues. Germline V gives CDR1 LGHNA, CDR2 YNFKEQ. V trimming: 1 base; J trimming: 0 bases; junction bases outside the gene matches: 11.

In this sample, this clonotype turned up many times. This chain links TRBV7-2 with TRBJ2-2; 8 bases match TRBD1. V was clipped by 5 bases and J by 4 bases; unmatched bases: 15. Germline assignment: CDR1 SGHTA and CDR2 FQGNSA. The CDR3 has 18 amino acids. The CDR3 reads CASSHRRPGGTATGELFF. Here the CDR3 DNA reads TGTGCCAGCAGCCACCGTAGGCCAGGGGGCACTGCCACCGGGGAGCTGTTTTTT.

This clonotype was seen at least ten times. CDR3 region: CASSFDRGARTEAFF. CDR3 bases: TGCGCCAGCAGCTTTGACAGGGGTGCAAGGACTGAAGCTTTCTTT. V is TRBV5-1 and J is TRBJ1-1, with 8 bases that match TRBD1. CDR1 is SGHRS and CDR2 is YFSETQ in the germline V gene. Trimming at V came to 2 bases and at J to 5 bases, leaving 8 bases not matched to a gene. The CDR3 consists of 15 residues.

This clonotype was observed many times. The chain carries TRBV5-1 and TRBJ2-7; 8 bases match TRBD2. This CDR3 comprises 17 residues. Trimming took 2 bases from V and 5 from J; bases not matched to a gene: 15. Germline CDR1 and CDR2: SGHRS and YFSETQ. CDR3 residues: CASSFRSGSTYGNEQYF. DNA of the CDR3: TGCGCCAGCAGCTTCCGAAGCGGGAGTACTTATGGGAACGAGCAGTACTTC.

This clonotype showed up many times. The V call is TRBV10-3, the J call TRBJ2-7; tentatively, D is TRBD1 (5 bases). CDR1 is ENHRY, CDR2 SYGVKD, per germline. The CDR3 has 14 amino acids. V was clipped by 1 base and J by 2 bases, with 9 bases between them. CDR3 DNA: TGTGCCATCAGTGAGTATGACAGTCCCTACGAGCAGTACTTC. It translates to CAISEYDSPYEQYF.

This clonotype was found a few times. The chain joins TRBV9 to TRBJ1-3; D not certain. The CDR3 is 13 amino acids. In germline, CDR1 is SGDLS, CDR2 YYNGEE. Trimming took off 1 base at V and 2 bases at J, with 4 bases between the two ends. CDR3 DNA sequence: TGTGCCAGCAGCGTATCGGCTGGAAACACCATATATTTT. As protein: CASSVSAGNTIYF. The variable domain in full, with the rest retrieved from reference TRBV9 and TRBJ1-3, is DSGVTQTPKHLITATGQRVTLRCSPRSGDLSVYWYQQSLDQGLQFLIQYYNGEERAKGNILERFSAQQFPDLHSELNLSSLELGDSALYFCASSVSAGNTIYFGEGSWLTVV.

At least ten counts were recorded for this clonotype. V gene TRBV4-3 combines with J gene TRBJ1-1; no firm D call. CDR1 and CDR2 from the germline V gene are LGHNA and YSLEER. This CDR3 comprises 15 residues. Deletions cut 0 bases from V and 0 bases from J, with 8 bases between. CDR3 sequence reads: CASSQDTQMNTEAFF. DNA for the CDR3: TGCGCCAGCAGCCAAGATACACAGATGAACACTGAAGCTTTCTTT.

At least ten counts were recorded for this clonotype. The V gene is TRBV12-3 or TRBV12-4, the J gene TRBJ2-7; a possible D gene is TRBD1 (6 bases). CDR3 length: 15 residues. V was pared by 3 bases and J by 3 bases, with 15 bases between. CDR3 nucleotide sequence: TGTGCCAGCAGTTTTATGCCTGGGACACTCTACGAGCAGTACTTC. This encodes CASSFMPGTLYEQYF.

This clonotype was detected ten times or more. The rearrangement joins TRBV27 to TRBJ2-7; 8 bases are a match to TRBD1. The V segment lost 6 bases and the J segment 6 bases; nucleotides outside the gene matches: 10. This CDR3 has 14 amino acids. Per the germline V gene, CDR1 is MNHEY and CDR2 is SMNVEV (reference sequence). This chain's CDR3 is CASRPQGAMGEQYF. The CDR3 DNA follows: TGTGCCAGCAGACCCCAGGGGGCGATGGGCGAGCAGTACTTC.

The V gene is TRBV6-2 or TRBV6-3, the J gene TRBJ2-1; possibly TRBD1 for D (6 bases). V lost 4 bases and J lost 0, with 25 bases in between. This CDR3 is built from 20 residues. Looked up from germline, CDR1 is MNHEY and CDR2 is SVGEGT. CDR3 sequence (DNA): TGTGCCAGCAGTTCCCACAGGGTGGTACTTGCCCGGGGCTCCTACAATGAGCAGTTCTTC. Its protein is CASSSHRVVLARGSYNEQFF.

This clonotype was counted ten times or more. The V gene is TRBV6-5, the J gene TRBJ1-2; D is perhaps TRBD1 (5 bases). The germline V gene encodes CDR1 MNHEY and CDR2 SVGAGI. The CDR3 totals 16 residues. Trimming removed 4 bases from V and 4 bases from J, with 19 bases in between. The CDR3 sequence is CASSSGVGGNVYGYTF. Here the CDR3 DNA reads TGTGCCAGCAGTTCGGGTGTTGGGGGGAATGTCTATGGCTACACCTTC.

This clonotype was seen a few times. The genes are TRBV5-1 and TRBJ1-1; 7 positions match TRBD1. The trim removed 0 bases at V and 3 bases at J, leaving 11 bases unmatched. This CDR3 comprises 17 residues. Germline values: CDR1 SGHRS, CDR2 YFSETQ. The DNA for the CDR3 is TGCGCCAGCAGCTTGGACCCAGGGGGACCCCTTTACACTGAAGCTTTCTTT. This codes for CASSLDPGGPLYTEAFF.

This chain joins TRBV20-1 and TRBJ2-5; D uncertain. Looked up from germline, CDR1 is DFQATT and CDR2 is SNEGSKA (reference sequence). V shed 3 bases and J shed 1 base, with 12 bases lying between them. CDR3 size: 14 residues. CDR3 residues: CSARDSATQETQYF. Written as DNA, the CDR3 is TGCAGTGCTAGGGATTCAGCCACCCAAGAGACCCAGTACTTC.

This clonotype was found many times. V is TRBV12-3 or TRBV12-4 and J is TRBJ2-7; 9 bases fit TRBD1. The CDR3 loop spans 12 amino acids. V lost 5 bases and J lost 5; bases outside the gene matches: 1. The CDR3: CASSGQGNEQYF. In nucleotides, the CDR3 is TGTGCCAGCAGTGGACAGGGGAACGAGCAGTACTTC.

Only a few counts were recorded for this clonotype. V usage is TRBV6-4 and J usage is TRBJ2-3, with 7 bases that match TRBD2. The V gene end was trimmed by 8 bases and the J gene end by 0 bases; junction bases not matched to a gene: 5. The CDR3 contains 14 residues. Germline V gives CDR1 MRHNA, CDR2 SNTAGT. CDR3 nucleotide sequence: TGTGCCAGCTCAAGCGGGACTAGCACAGATACGCAGTATTTT. It is translated as CASSSGTSTDTQYF.